What follows describes a single T cell receptor beta chain. This clone was seen a handful of times. The clone's antigen remains unknown. No base-level quality is on record; no much larger clone is a single base apart. The germline V gene (reference sequence) gives CDR1 as SEHNR and CDR2 as FQNEAQ. The CDR3 contains 12 residues, cysteine and phenylalanine counted. The CDR3 DNA has 36 bases and is translated from base 1. V is reduced by 1 base and J by 8 bases, leaving a spacing of 8 bases between them. This sample stems from a study of CD8 T cell repertoires and HIV-1 epitope variants (dated by TCRdb to 2020 to 2022). Describing the broader study: Twenty-five peptides representing autologous and known Gag and Nef epitope variants were each used to stimulate T cells in separate culture wells. Using the EasySep Human T Cell Enrichment Kit, T cells were enriched and then co-cultured with an equal number of autologous T cell-negative cells acting as antigen-presenting cells. The cultures were grown for less than 11 days in IMDM with gentamicin, and half of the media was changed on days 3 and 7 with IL-2, IL-7 and IL-15 added. An aliquot of 1M T cells was saved as an uncultured baseline condition, separate from the approximately 75 T cell cultures. The epitopes tested covered three Gag epitope families plus Nef HW9 and YT9. Among the control conditions were a peptide pool of CMV, EBV and flu, the Ebola AY9 epitope serving as a negative control, and a well with no peptide. Running each culture condition in triplicate, except for one peptide done in duplicate, gave a total of 75 to 95 T cell cultures. The paper's findings and limits, for the study overall: The Nef KF9 family was recognized by five clonotypes and the HW9 family by one, and no responses to the TAALDMSHF plasma variant were observed. Of the nine antigen-specific TCR beta clonotypes identified, six appeared cross-reactive for autologous or known escape epitope variants. The assay identified only TCR beta chains and indicated proliferation to antigen, not T cell function or cytokine profile.

Sequencing of TCR beta CDR3 regions was done on the immunoSEQ platform at survey depth. The QIAamp DNA micro kit was used to extract genomic DNA from every cultured and uncultured CD8+ T cell population. In the source study's methods: Any sample with under 5,000 productive reads was excluded, and this exclusion removed about 7% of the roughly 75 cultures stimulated with HIV peptides. A MANAFEST web app trimmed sequences to CDR3 and removed nonproductive sequences, CDR3s under 5 amino acids, and those not starting C or ending F/W. To count as antigen-specific, a clonotype had to be expanded in at least 2 of 3 replicates compared with the no-peptide control at FDR 0.01, and only within one epitope family. A specific clonotype also had to show a frequency at least fivefold higher than in wells stimulated with peptides from other epitope families. TCRdb holds this immuneACCESS table with in-frame rearrangements only. Some clones are missing; in checked studies, unresolved V genes explain under half, and the rest has no known cause. D and trimming come from the DNA, and the V and J calls and clone size come from that table. Here the sample has a few thousand clones; around two thirds occur a single time. The top ten clones comprise roughly two fifths of the sample.

The EasySep Human CD8+ T Cell Enrichment Kit was used on day 10 to isolate CD8+ T cells from every culture. Material for sequencing was cultured CD8+ T cells derived from PBMCs. In this chain, TRBV7-9 is recombined with TRBJ1-1, and the D gene may be TRBD1, 6 bases matching. The clonotype originates from a male donor with HIV. The DNA sequence is TGTGCCAGCAGCTTAGAAGGGGGAGAAGCTTTCTTT. Translated, it reads CASSLEGGEAFF.